This T cell receptor beta chain was sequenced during a study of blood T cell repertoires in COVID-19. Study-wide context: Both acute and convalescent COVID-19 samples were obtained from the United States, Italy and Spain. The analysed material was cDNA or gDNA that came from T cells, B-cell-depleted T cells, or PBMCs.

Authors' methods: Amplification of reference gene primers provided the estimated nucleated cell counts. Here immunoSEQ multiplex PCR was the method, and the copy in TCRdb shows in-frame clones only, minus some. Clone size and the V and J calls come from that table; the DNA yielded D and trimming. The data contain over 200,000 clones, roughly 90% of them seen just once; the ten biggest clones take up less than 3%. Losses at the gene ends were 5 bases for V and 4 bases for J; bases not matched to a gene: 6. The length of the CDR3 is 14 residues. Germline V gene sequence: CDR1 SGHAT, CDR2 FQNNGV. Sequenced: peripheral blood. V usage is TRBV11-2 and J usage is TRBJ2-7; 9 bases align to TRBD2. The TCR comes from a woman aged 60-75 years with acute or convalescent COVID-19. CDR3 in amino acids: CASSRREGPYEQYF. In DNA form, the CDR3 reads TGTGCCAGCAGCCGGCGGGAGGGTCCATACGAGCAGTACTTC.